A single sample gave rise to the 10 T cell receptor beta chains below, sequenced in a study of blood T cell repertoires in COVID-19. TCRdb keeps only in-frame clones here, not all; method: immunoSEQ multiplex PCR. This table has over 15,000 clones, about four fifths appearing once. The source material was peripheral blood. The receptors were gathered from a man aged 35 to 55 with active or convalescent COVID-19.

The chain joins TRBV7-2 to TRBJ2-5; D might be TRBD2 (5 bases). Trimming shortened V by 2 bases and J by 0 bases, and 10 bases separated the two germline ends. Germline assignment: CDR1 SGHTA and CDR2 FQGNSA. The CDR3 is 15 amino acids. CDR3 sequence: CASSLFGGNQETQYF. The CDR3 nucleotides are TGTGCCAGCAGCTTATTCGGAGGCAACCAAGAGACCCAGTACTTC.

The chain joins TRBV18 to TRBJ2-5; D remains ambiguous. The CDR3 is made up of 13 amino acids. Trimming removed 3 bases at V and 2 bases at J, with 7 bases between. Germline V lookup: CDR1 KGHSH, CDR2 LQKENI. Written as DNA, the CDR3 is TGTGCCAGCTCACCCTGGCAGCAAGAGACCCAGTACTTC. Translated: CASSPWQQETQYF. The whole variable domain, filled in from reference TRBV18 and TRBJ2-5, reads NAGVMQNPRHLVRRRGQEARLRCSPMKGHSHVYWYRQLPEEGLKFMVYLQKENIIDESGMPKERFSAEFPKEGPSILRIQQVVRGDSAAYFCASSPWQQETQYFGPGTRLLVL.

The rearrangement links TRBV5-4 to TRBJ1-1; the D gene is possibly TRBD1 (6 bases). V was trimmed by 5 bases and J by 0 bases, leaving 17 bases between them. The length of the CDR3 is 16 residues. CDR1 and CDR2 from the germline V gene are SGHNT and YYREEE (reference sequence). The CDR3 DNA reads as TGTGCCAGCAGTCCGCGGCAGGGGACGGTGAACACTGAAGCTTTCTTT. Its translation is CASSPRQGTVNTEAFF.

V gene TRBV3-1 (or the pseudogene TRBV3-2) combines with J gene TRBJ2-2; TRBD1 matches at 10 bases. Looked up from germline, CDR1 is LGHDT and CDR2 is YNNKEL (reference sequence). The CDR3 contains 16 residues. With 2 bases clipped from V and 7 bases from J, the junction kept 7 bases outside the gene matches. The CDR3 bases are TGTGCCAGCAGCCAACGGGGGACAGGGGTGATCGGGGAGCTGTTTTTT. This gives the protein CASSQRGTGVIGELFF.

This clone was observed a handful of times. V is TRBV7-2 and J is TRBJ1-6, with 8 nucleotides matching TRBD1. Per germline, CDR1 SGHTA and CDR2 FQGNSA. V was clipped by 4 bases and J by 11 bases; unmatched bases: 7. CDR3 length equals 14 residues. The CDR3 nucleotides are TGTGCCAGCAGCTACTCCACGACAGGGGCACCCCTCCACTTT. Encoded protein: CASSYSTTGAPLHF.

The rearrangement uses TRBV6-1 and TRBJ1-3; D is ambiguous. V lost 4 bases and J 0 bases, leaving 22 bases between the germline ends. CDR1 MNHNS and CDR2 SASEGT come from the germline V gene. The CDR3 sequence is 19 residues long. CDR3 in amino acids: CASSVGLSVGYGSGNTIYF. For the CDR3, the DNA is TGTGCCAGCAGTGTAGGTCTGAGTGTCGGGTATGGCTCTGGAAACACCATATATTTT.

The rearrangement links TRBV2 to TRBJ2-2; 7 nucleotides align to TRBD2. The CDR3 sequence is 12 residues long. Germline values: CDR1 SNHLY, CDR2 FYNNEI. Trimming took 8 bases from V and 3 from J; bases not matched to a gene: 0. CDR3 nucleotide sequence: TGTGCCAGCCGGGGGGACACCGGGGAGCTGTTTTTT. It is translated as CASRGDTGELFF.

The chain links TRBV6-5 to TRBJ1-1; D uncertain. The CDR3 extends over 12 amino acids. Germline values: CDR1 MNHEY, CDR2 SVGAGI. Trimming took off 6 bases at V and 8 bases at J, with 13 bases between the two ends. CDR3 sequence (DNA): TGTGCCAGCAGCGAGAGGGTCATAGAAGCTTTCTTT. As protein: CASSERVIEAFF.

The chain couples TRBV7-9 to TRBJ2-1; TRBD1 might be the D (5 bases). The V gene lost 1 base and the J gene lost 8 bases, with 6 bases spanning the gap. CDR1 and CDR2 from the germline V gene are SEHNR and FQNEAQ (reference sequence). The CDR3 covers 12 residues. CDR3 in DNA: TGTGCCAGCAGCTTAGTCAGGGATGAGCAGTTCTTC. Protein sequence: CASSLVRDEQFF. The entire variable domain, with the rest obtained from reference TRBV7-9 and TRBJ2-1, is as follows: DTGVSQNPRHKITKRGQNVTFRCDPISEHNRLYWYRQTLGQGPEFLTYFQNEAQLEKSRLLSDRFSAERPKGSFSTLEIQRTEQGDSAMYLCASSLVRDEQFFGPGTRLTVL.

V and J are TRBV19 and TRBJ2-3; the match to TRBD2 covers 10 bases. Germline trimming cut 2 bases from V and 4 bases from J; bases unmatched to any gene: 3. CDR1 and CDR2 from the germline V gene are LNHDA and SQIVND (reference sequence). The CDR3 sequence is 15 residues long. The CDR3 here is CASSIISGGADTQYF. The CDR3 region has the DNA TGTGCCAGTAGTATAATAAGCGGGGGGGCAGATACGCAGTATTTT.